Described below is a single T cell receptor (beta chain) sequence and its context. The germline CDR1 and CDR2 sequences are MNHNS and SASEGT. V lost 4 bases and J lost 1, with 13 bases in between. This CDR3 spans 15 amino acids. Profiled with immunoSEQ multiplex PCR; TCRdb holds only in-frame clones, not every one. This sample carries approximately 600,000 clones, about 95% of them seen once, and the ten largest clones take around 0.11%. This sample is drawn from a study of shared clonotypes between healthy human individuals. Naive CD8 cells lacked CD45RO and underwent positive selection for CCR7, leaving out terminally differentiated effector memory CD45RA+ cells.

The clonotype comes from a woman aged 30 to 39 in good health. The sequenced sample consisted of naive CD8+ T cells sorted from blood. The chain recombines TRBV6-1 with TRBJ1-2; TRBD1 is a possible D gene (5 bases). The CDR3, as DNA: TGTGCCAGCAGTGCTGGGACGGATTTTAACTATGGCTACACCTTC. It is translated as CASSAGTDFNYGYTF.